This T cell receptor (beta chain) was observed in a study of T-cell memory formation after mild COVID-19. Study conclusions and caveats: Pre-infection memory held some responding clones, suggesting pre-existing cross-reactive T cells responded.

The table lists this clonotype with a few counts. What it binds is unknown. TCRdb redid the calling of the 5' RACE reads with MiXCR, one entry per CDR3 protein. The table records 150,000 to 200,000 distinct CDR3 sequences, 20% to 25% of them present only once. V lost 2 bases and J 1 base, leaving 12 bases between the germline ends. Per the germline V gene, CDR1 is SNHLY and CDR2 is FYNNEI. The length of the CDR3 is 15 residues. Sequencing was carried out using PBMCs or a T cell subset sorted from them (not recorded which). This TCR was sampled from an adult woman who had mild COVID-19 (a few samples of this study predate the infection). Cell type and time point are not known. This chain uses TRBV2 with TRBJ2-7; D is undetermined. CDR3 DNA sequence: TGTGCCAGCAGTGAATCCCGACTGGTGTCCTACGAGCAGTACTTC. Residues: CASSESRLVSYEQYF.